These 28 T cell receptor beta chains were all obtained from the same sample, sequenced in a study of blood T cell repertoires in COVID-19. Clones were sequenced by immunoSEQ multiplex PCR, and TCRdb holds only the in-frame ones, with some missing. The sample comprises 70,000 or so clones, roughly 84% of which are singletons, and approximately 3.7% rests with the top ten. Material: peripheral blood. The receptor source for this set is a man aged 50 to 60 with acute or convalescent COVID-19.

This chain connects TRBV4-1 to TRBJ1-2; 7 nucleotides line up with TRBD1. CDR3 length: 17 residues. The V gene's germline CDR1 is MGHRA and CDR2 YSYEKL. Trimming cost V 0 bases and J 4 bases; bases outside gene matches: 11. Written as DNA, the CDR3 is TGCGCCAGCAGCCAAGACCCCCCCGCACAGGGGCCCTATGGCTACACCTTC. Translated, it gives CASSQDPPAQGPYGYTF.

The J gene is TRBJ2-1, the V gene TRBV25-1; D uncertain. The CDR3 spans 13 residues. V was cut by 3 bases and J by 8 bases, with 11 bases left in between. The germline CDR1 and CDR2 sequences are MGHDK and SYGVNS. The CDR3 nucleotides read TGTGCCAGCAGTGATCCCCTAACCGATGAGCAGTTCTTC. Amino acid sequence: CASSDPLTDEQFF.

The rearrangement joins TRBV30 to TRBJ2-1; possibly TRBD2 for D (6 bases). Trimming shortened V by 1 base and J by 7 bases, and 8 bases separated the two germline ends. Germline assignment: CDR1 GTSNPN and CDR2 SVGIG (reference sequence). There are 12 residues in the CDR3. The CDR3 coding sequence is TGTGCCTGGAGTGGGGGGGTGAATGAGCAGTTCTTC. It translates to CAWSGGVNEQFF.

The chain recombines TRBV19 with TRBJ1-2; 7 bases align to TRBD1. The V segment lost 3 bases and the J segment 2 bases; nucleotides outside the gene matches: 6. From germline, CDR1 is LNHDA and CDR2 SQIVND (reference sequence). The CDR3 is 15 amino acids. The CDR3, as DNA: TGTGCCAGTAGTATGACCGGGACAGCGAACTATGGCTACACCTTC. It yields the protein CASSMTGTANYGYTF.

The CDR3 region is CASERTGFGYTF. The CDR3, as DNA: TGTGCCTCAGAGAGGACAGGGTTTGGCTACACCTTC. This sequence joins TRBV10-3 and TRBJ1-2; TRBD1 aligns across 8 bases. The germline V gene encodes CDR1 ENHRY and CDR2 SYGVKD. V was clipped by 11 bases and J by 7 bases; unmatched bases: 9. This CDR3 region has 12 residues.

The chain uses TRBV10-3 and TRBJ1-1; D is ambiguous. The CDR3 is made up of 13 amino acids. Looked up from germline, CDR1 is ENHRY and CDR2 is SYGVKD. Trimming stripped 3 bases from V and 2 bases from J, with 7 bases between. The CDR3 loop is CAISDLRNTEAFF. CDR3 sequence (DNA): TGTGCCATCAGTGATCTACGAAACACTGAAGCTTTCTTT.

This clone appeared once. CDR3 amino acids: CASSKVGGGGKSTDTQYF. CDR3 DNA sequence: TGTGCCAGCAGCAAAGTAGGAGGCGGAGGGAAGAGCACAGATACGCAGTATTTT. The J gene is TRBJ2-3, the V gene TRBV21-1; no check of the table's D call, TRBD2, against the DNA was made. TRBV21-1 is a pseudogene segment. This CDR3 has 18 residues.

The chain uses TRBV19 and TRBJ1-2; D not resolved. The CDR3 extends over 14 amino acids. The germline V and J ends were trimmed by 4 bases and 5 bases, with 14 bases remaining between them. CDR1 and CDR2 from the germline V gene are LNHDA and SQIVND (reference sequence). CDR3 sequence: CASSRSGNPYGYTF. CDR3 in DNA: TGTGCCAGTAGTAGATCCGGGAATCCGTATGGCTACACCTTC.

The chain has TRBV27 and TRBJ2-1; D remains ambiguous. CDR3 length equals 13 residues. V lost 4 bases, J lost 6 bases, and 10 bases lay in between. Germline loops: CDR1 MNHEY, CDR2 SMNVEV (reference sequence). The CDR3 bases are TGTGCCAGCAGTTATCGCCGAGGCAATGAGCAGTTCTTC. It codes for CASSYRRGNEQFF.

The chain is built from TRBV30 and TRBJ2-7, with TRBD1 matching 8 bases. Germline assignment: CDR1 GTSNPN and CDR2 SVGIG (reference sequence). The trim removed 4 bases at V and 4 bases at J, leaving 9 bases unmatched. The CDR3 has 14 residues. CDR3 nucleotide sequence: TGTGCCTGGACCCCGGGACAGGCAGGGTACGAGCAGTACTTC. This translates into CAWTPGQAGYEQYF.

The rearrangement joins TRBV10-3 to TRBJ1-2; D perhaps matches TRBD1 (6 bases). CDR3 size: 16 residues. V dropped 0 bases and J dropped 0 bases, with 11 bases sitting between them. The germline V gene has CDR1 ENHRY and CDR2 SYGVKD. The CDR3 is CAISESRDRTNYGYTF. The DNA for the CDR3 is TGTGCCATCAGTGAGTCCCGTGACAGGACTAACTATGGCTACACCTTC.

The table lists this clone with a few counts. The J gene is TRBJ2-5, the V gene TRBV4-1; 7 bases are a match to TRBD1. The CDR3 loop spans 14 amino acids. The V segment lost 1 base and the J segment 5 bases; nucleotides outside the gene matches: 4. Looked up from germline, CDR1 is MGHRA and CDR2 is YSYEKL. The CDR3 reads CASSQGGGPETQYF. CDR3 coding DNA: TGCGCCAGCAGCCAAGGAGGGGGCCCGGAGACCCAGTACTTC.

The chain carries TRBV6-6 and TRBJ2-7; 8 nucleotides match TRBD1. CDR1 and CDR2 (germline): MNHNY, SVGAGI (reference sequence). V dropped 1 base and J dropped 4; count of bases not matched to a gene: 3. This CDR3 spans 14 amino acids. The CDR3 sequence is CASSYYGQGYEQYF. Here the CDR3 DNA reads TGTGCCAGCAGTTACTACGGACAGGGTTACGAGCAGTACTTC.

The chain employs TRBV30 and TRBJ2-7; 9 bases align to TRBD2. CDR1 is GTSNPN, CDR2 SVGIG, per germline (reference sequence). The CDR3 has 17 amino acids. Unmatched junction bases numbered 11, after V lost 0 bases and J lost 2 bases. The CDR3 sequence is CAWSVPPSGLAAYEQYF. The CDR3, as DNA: TGTGCCTGGAGTGTACCACCCTCGGGACTAGCCGCCTACGAGCAGTACTTC.

The chain is built from TRBV19 and TRBJ1-1; tentatively, D is TRBD1 (5 bases). The CDR3 extends over 15 amino acids. Per the germline V gene, CDR1 is LNHDA and CDR2 is SQIVND (reference sequence). V gave up 1 base and J gave up 1 base, with 10 bases separating them. The CDR3 DNA follows: TGTGCCAGTAGTATAGTTCCAGGGCGGAACACTGAAGCTTTCTTT. This translates into CASSIVPGRNTEAFF.

The V and J genes are TRBV6-6 and TRBJ1-4, with 9 bases fitting TRBD1. The trim removed 6 bases at V and 4 bases at J, leaving 9 bases unmatched. This CDR3 comprises 16 residues. From germline, CDR1 is MNHNY and CDR2 SVGAGI (reference sequence). CDR3 amino acids: CASRMGQGYLNEKLFF. CDR3 DNA: TGTGCCAGCAGAATGGGACAGGGATACCTTAATGAAAAACTGTTTTTT.

The chain uses TRBV29-1 and TRBJ2-7; no reliable D call. CDR1 is SQVTM, CDR2 ANQGSEA, per germline. The CDR3 runs to 14 residues. Between the trimmed V and J ends, which lost 2 bases and 0 bases, there was a span of 11 bases. The CDR3 protein is CSVEYAGNSYEQYF. Written as DNA, the CDR3 is TGCAGCGTTGAATATGCAGGCAACTCCTACGAGCAGTACTTC.

The chain employs TRBV5-1 and TRBJ2-5; D unclear. Trimming removed 3 bases at V and 4 bases at J, with 10 bases between. CDR1 SGHRS and CDR2 YFSETQ come from the germline V gene. The CDR3 has 13 amino acids. CDR3 loop: CASSSLLSETQYF. CDR3 DNA sequence: TGCGCCAGCAGCTCTCTTCTATCAGAGACCCAGTACTTC.

The genes are TRBV7-9 and TRBJ2-7; tentative D call: TRBD2 (5 bases). The CDR3 extends over 14 amino acids. V gave up 1 base and J gave up 5 bases, with 12 bases separating them. Germline-derived CDR1 and CDR2 are SEHNR and FQNEAQ (reference sequence). CDR3: CASSLGGSGDEQYF. DNA of the CDR3: TGTGCCAGCAGCTTAGGCGGGTCAGGCGACGAGCAGTACTTC. Full variable domain (outside the CDR3, taken from reference TRBV7-9 and TRBJ2-7): DTGVSQNPRHKITKRGQNVTFRCDPISEHNRLYWYRQTLGQGPEFLTYFQNEAQLEKSRLLSDRFSAERPKGSFSTLEIQRTEQGDSAMYLCASSLGGSGDEQYFGPGTRLTVT.

This rearrangement joins TRBV11-2 to TRBJ1-2, with 10 nucleotides matching TRBD1. Trimming removed 4 bases from V and 7 bases from J; junction bases left unmatched: 6. The CDR3 runs 14 residues. Germline V gene lookup returns CDR1 SGHAT and CDR2 FQNNGV. CDR3 loop: CASSYRDRGSGYTF. As DNA, the CDR3 is TGTGCCAGCAGCTACCGGGACAGGGGTAGTGGCTACACCTTC.

The gene calls are TRBV19 and TRBJ1-2, with D unclear. The germline V and J ends were trimmed by 1 base and 4 bases, with 10 bases remaining between them. The CDR3 has 14 amino acids. Per germline, CDR1 LNHDA and CDR2 SQIVND (reference sequence). CDR3 bases: TGTGCCAGTAGTATAGTAGGCGGATTCTATGGCTACACCTTC. The encoded protein is CASSIVGGFYGYTF. Supplemented by reference TRBV19 and TRBJ1-2, the full variable domain reads DGGITQSPKYLFRKEGQNVTLSCEQNLNHDAMYWYRQDPGQGLRLIYYSQIVNDFQKGDIAEGYSVSREKKESFPLTVTSAQKNPTAFYLCASSIVGGFYGYTFGSGTRLTVV.

This chain connects TRBV5-1 to TRBJ2-3; TRBD2 aligns across 7 bases. Germline V gene data show CDR1 as SGHRS and CDR2 as YFSETQ. V was clipped by 0 bases and J by 6 bases; unmatched bases: 4. The CDR3 is made up of 14 amino acids. The CDR3 is CASSLGLAGDTQYF. The CDR3 coding sequence is TGCGCCAGCAGCTTGGGACTAGCTGGGGATACGCAGTATTTT.

The chain uses TRBV27 and TRBJ1-6; possible D gene TRBD1, 6 bases. The CDR3 loop spans 15 amino acids. V was shortened by 0 bases and J by 10 bases, with 13 bases between the two germline ends. Per germline, CDR1 MNHEY and CDR2 SMNVEV (reference sequence). The CDR3 reads CASSLSGNRGSPLHF. Written as DNA, the CDR3 is TGTGCCAGCAGTTTATCAGGGAATAGGGGGTCACCCCTCCACTTT.

The CDR3, as DNA: TGTGCCAGCAGAGGACTTCAGTCCTCCTACGAGCAGTACTTC. It codes for CASRGLQSSYEQYF. The chain couples TRBV6-6 to TRBJ2-7; possibly TRBD2 for D (5 bases). This CDR3 is 14 amino acids long. V lost 6 bases and J lost 0, with 12 bases in between. From germline, CDR1 is MNHNY and CDR2 SVGAGI (reference sequence).

This chain links TRBV15 with TRBJ2-2; no reliable D call. Looked up from germline, CDR1 is LNHNV and CDR2 is YYDKDF (reference sequence). Trimming removed 5 bases at V and 4 bases at J, with 8 bases between. The CDR3 consists of 13 residues. CDR3 in amino acids: CATSPRGTGELFF. The CDR3 DNA sequence: TGTGCCACCAGCCCCCGAGGCACCGGGGAGCTGTTTTTT.

V and J are TRBV10-2 and TRBJ2-1, with 8 positions matching TRBD1. V shed 2 bases, J shed 9 bases, and the junction held 3 bases outside the gene matches. The CDR3 is 13 residues long. CDR1 WSHSY and CDR2 SAAADI come from the germline V gene. As DNA, the CDR3 is TGCGCCAGCAGTGAGGCAGGGGGCCCTGAGCAGTTCTTC. Translating gives CASSEAGGPEQFF.

This rearrangement joins TRBV11-2 to TRBJ1-3; 7 nucleotides align to TRBD1. Trimming took 2 bases from V and 0 from J; bases not matched to a gene: 4. Germline lookup yields CDR1 SGHAT and CDR2 FQNNGV. The CDR3 sequence is 16 residues long. The CDR3 spells CASSLTWDSSGNTIYF. CDR3 DNA: TGTGCCAGCAGCTTAACCTGGGACAGCTCTGGAAACACCATATATTTT.

The chain recombines TRBV25-1 with TRBJ2-3, with 8 bases matching TRBD2. Germline V lookup: CDR1 MGHDK, CDR2 SYGVNS. The CDR3 is 14 residues long. V was pared by 3 bases and J by 8 bases, with 7 bases of the junction left unmatched. The CDR3 DNA reads TGTGCCAGCAGTGATCCGGGGGGGCCGGGTACGCAGTATTTT. Translation: CASSDPGGPGTQYF.